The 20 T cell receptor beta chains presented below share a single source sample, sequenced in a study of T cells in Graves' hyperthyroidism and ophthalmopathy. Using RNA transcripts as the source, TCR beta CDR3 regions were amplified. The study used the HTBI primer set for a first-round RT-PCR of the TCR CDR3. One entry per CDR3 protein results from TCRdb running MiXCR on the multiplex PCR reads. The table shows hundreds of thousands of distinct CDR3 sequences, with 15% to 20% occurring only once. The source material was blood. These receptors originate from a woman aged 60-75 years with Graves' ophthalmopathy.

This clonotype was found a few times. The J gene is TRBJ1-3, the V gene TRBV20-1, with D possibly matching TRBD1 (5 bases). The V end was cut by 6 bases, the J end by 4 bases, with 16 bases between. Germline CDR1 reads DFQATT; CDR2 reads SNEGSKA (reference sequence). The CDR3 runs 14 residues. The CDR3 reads CSASSKTVGNTIYF. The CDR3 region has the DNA TGCAGTGCGAGTTCCAAGACAGTCGGAAACACCATATATTTT.

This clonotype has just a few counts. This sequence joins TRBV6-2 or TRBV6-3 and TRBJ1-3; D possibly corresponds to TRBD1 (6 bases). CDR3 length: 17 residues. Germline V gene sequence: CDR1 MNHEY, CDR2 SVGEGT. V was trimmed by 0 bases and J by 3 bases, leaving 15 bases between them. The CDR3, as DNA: TGTGCCAGCAGTTACTCCGGAGCCCGGACAGATGGAAACACCATATATTTT. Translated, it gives CASSYSGARTDGNTIYF.

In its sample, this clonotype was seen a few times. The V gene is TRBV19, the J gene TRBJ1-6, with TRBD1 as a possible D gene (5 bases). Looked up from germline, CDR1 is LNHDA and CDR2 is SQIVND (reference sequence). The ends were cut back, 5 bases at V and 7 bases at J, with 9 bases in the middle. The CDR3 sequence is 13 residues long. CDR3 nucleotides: TGTGCCAGTAGTTCCAGGGTCAATTCACCCCTCCACTTT. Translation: CASSSRVNSPLHF.

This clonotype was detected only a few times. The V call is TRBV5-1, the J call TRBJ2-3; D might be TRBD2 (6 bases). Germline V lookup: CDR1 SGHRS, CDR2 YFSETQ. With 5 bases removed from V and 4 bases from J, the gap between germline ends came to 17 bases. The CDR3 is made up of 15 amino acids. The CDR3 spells CASSSVSTGADTQYF. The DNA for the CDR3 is TGCGCCAGCAGTTCTGTCTCCACGGGGGCAGATACGCAGTATTTT.

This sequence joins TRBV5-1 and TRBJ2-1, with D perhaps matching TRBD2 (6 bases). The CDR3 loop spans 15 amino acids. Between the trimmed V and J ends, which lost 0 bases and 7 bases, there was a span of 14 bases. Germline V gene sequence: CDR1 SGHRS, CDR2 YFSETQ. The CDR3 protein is CASSLDVGGRNEQFF. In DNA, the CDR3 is TGCGCCAGCAGCTTGGATGTGGGAGGCCGGAATGAGCAGTTCTTC.

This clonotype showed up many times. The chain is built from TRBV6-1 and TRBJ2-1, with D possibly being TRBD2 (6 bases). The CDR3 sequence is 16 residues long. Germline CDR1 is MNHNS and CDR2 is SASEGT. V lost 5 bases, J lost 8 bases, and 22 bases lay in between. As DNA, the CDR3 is TGTGCCAGCAGTTATTCAGGAGTCGCCGGGGGAGATGAGCAGTTCTTC. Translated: CASSYSGVAGGDEQFF.

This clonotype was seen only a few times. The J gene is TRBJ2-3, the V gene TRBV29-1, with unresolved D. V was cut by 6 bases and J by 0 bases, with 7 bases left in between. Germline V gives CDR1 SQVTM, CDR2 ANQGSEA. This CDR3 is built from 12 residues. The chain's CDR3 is CSVDDSTDTQYF. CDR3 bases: TGCAGCGTCGACGACAGCACAGATACGCAGTATTTT.

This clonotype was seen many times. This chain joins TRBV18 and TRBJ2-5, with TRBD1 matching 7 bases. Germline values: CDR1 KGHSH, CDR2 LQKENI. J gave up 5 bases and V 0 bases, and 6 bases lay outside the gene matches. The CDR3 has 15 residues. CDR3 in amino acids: CASSPPGQRQETQYF. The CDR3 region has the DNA TGTGCCAGCTCACCACCGGGACAGCGGCAGGAGACCCAGTACTTC.

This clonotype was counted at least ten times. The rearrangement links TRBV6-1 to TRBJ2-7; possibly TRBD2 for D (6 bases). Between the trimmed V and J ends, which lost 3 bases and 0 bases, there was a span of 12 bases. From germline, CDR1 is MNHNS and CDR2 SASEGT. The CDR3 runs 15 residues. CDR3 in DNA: TGTGCCAGCAGTGAGGGGCAGGGAGGCTCCTACGAGCAGTACTTC. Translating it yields CASSEGQGGSYEQYF.

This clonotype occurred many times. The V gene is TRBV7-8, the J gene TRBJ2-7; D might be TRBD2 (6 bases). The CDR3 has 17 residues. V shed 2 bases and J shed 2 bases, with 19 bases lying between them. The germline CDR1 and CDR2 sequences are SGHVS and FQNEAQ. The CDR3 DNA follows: TGTGCCAGCAGCTTACTACGGCGGGGCCAAGGGACCTACGAGCAGTACTTC. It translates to CASSLLRRGQGTYEQYF.

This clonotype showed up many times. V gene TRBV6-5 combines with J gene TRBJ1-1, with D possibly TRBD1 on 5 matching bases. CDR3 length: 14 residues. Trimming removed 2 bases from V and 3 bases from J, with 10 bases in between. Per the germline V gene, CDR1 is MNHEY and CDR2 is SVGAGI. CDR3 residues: CASSYRRVHTEAFF. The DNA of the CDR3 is TGTGCCAGCAGTTACCGCAGGGTGCACACTGAAGCTTTCTTT.

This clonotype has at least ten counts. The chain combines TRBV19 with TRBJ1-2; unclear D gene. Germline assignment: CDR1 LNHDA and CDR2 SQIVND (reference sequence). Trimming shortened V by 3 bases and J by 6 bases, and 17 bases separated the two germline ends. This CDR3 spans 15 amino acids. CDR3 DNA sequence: TGTGCCAGTAGTATTACCGCCCGGGCAGCAGATGGCTACACCTTC. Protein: CASSITARAADGYTF.

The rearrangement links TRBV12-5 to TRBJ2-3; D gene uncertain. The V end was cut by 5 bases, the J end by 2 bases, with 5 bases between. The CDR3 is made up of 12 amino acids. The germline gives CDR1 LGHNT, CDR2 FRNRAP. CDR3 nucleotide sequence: TGTGCTAGTGGTCCTAACACAGATACGCAGTATTTT. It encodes CASGPNTDTQYF.

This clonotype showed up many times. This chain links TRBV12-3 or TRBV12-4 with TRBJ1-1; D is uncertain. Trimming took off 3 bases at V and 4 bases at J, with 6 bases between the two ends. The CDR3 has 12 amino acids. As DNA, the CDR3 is TGTGCCAGCAGTTTGTCTGCCACTGAAGCTTTCTTT. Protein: CASSLSATEAFF.

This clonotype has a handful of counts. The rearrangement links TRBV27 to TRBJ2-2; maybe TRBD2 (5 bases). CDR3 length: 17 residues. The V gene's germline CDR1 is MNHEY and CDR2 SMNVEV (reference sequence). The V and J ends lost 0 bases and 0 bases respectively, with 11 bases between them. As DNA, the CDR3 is TGTGCCAGCAGTTTATCGGGCAGGCGGGCGAACACCGGGGAGCTGTTTTTT. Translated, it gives CASSLSGRRANTGELFF.

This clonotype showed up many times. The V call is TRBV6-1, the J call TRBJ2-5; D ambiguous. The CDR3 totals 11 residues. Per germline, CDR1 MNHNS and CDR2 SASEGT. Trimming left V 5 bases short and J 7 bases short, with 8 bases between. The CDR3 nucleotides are TGTGCCAGCAGTTACCCGGGGACCCAGTACTTC. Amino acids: CASSYPGTQYF.

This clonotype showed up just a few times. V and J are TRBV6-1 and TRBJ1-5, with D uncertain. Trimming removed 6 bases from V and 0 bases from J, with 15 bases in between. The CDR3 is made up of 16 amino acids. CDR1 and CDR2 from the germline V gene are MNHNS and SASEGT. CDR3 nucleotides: TGTGCCAGCAGCCGCCTTGGCCGGGTTAGCAATCAGCCCCAGCATTTT. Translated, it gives CASSRLGRVSNQPQHF.

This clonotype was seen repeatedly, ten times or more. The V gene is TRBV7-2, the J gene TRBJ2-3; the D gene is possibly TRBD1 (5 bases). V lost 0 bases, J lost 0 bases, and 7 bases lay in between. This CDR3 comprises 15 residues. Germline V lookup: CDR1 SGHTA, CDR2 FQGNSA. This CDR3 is CASSLASGSTDTQYF. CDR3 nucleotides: TGTGCCAGCAGCTTAGCTTCAGGGAGCACAGATACGCAGTATTTT.

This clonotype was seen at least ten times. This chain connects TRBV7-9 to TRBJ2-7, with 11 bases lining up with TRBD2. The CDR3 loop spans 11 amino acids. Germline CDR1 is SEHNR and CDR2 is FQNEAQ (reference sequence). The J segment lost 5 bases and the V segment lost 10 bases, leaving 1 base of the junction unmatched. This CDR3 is CATGLADEQYF. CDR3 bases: TGTGCCACGGGACTAGCGGACGAGCAGTACTTC.

The CDR3 region is CAWRTGGRNTIYF. DNA of the CDR3: TGTGCCTGGAGGACAGGGGGCCGAAACACCATATATTTT. This chain connects TRBV30 to TRBJ1-3; TRBD1 matches at 10 bases. Germline V gene sequence: CDR1 GTSNPN, CDR2 SVGIG (reference sequence). The CDR3 sequence is 13 residues long. Unmatched junction bases numbered 1, after V lost 3 bases and J lost 5 bases.